One sample yielded the 18 T cell receptor beta chains listed below, sequenced in a study of CD8 T cells in ankylosing spondylitis. TCRdb used MiXCR to reprocess the 5' RACE reads, holding one entry per CDR3 protein. The sample records about 130,000 distinct CDR3 sequences, just under 7.5% being singletons. The material sequenced was blood, either unsorted or a sorted T cell fraction (not recorded which). The receptors were gathered from a female donor with ankylosing spondylitis or in good health (not recorded which).

This clonotype was counted ten times or more. This chain joins TRBV20-1 and TRBJ1-4; D is uncertain. Trimming removed 0 bases at V and 10 bases at J, with 12 bases between. The CDR3 totals 13 residues. The germline gives CDR1 DFQATT, CDR2 SNEGSKA (reference sequence). In nucleotides, the CDR3 is TGCAGTGCTAGAGATCCCCTTGGCGCAAAACTGTTTTTT. Translated, it gives CSARDPLGAKLFF.

This clonotype was recorded many times. The chain uses TRBV29-1 and TRBJ2-1; D perhaps matches TRBD2 (5 bases). Germline lookup yields CDR1 SQVTM and CDR2 ANQGSEA. The V end was cut by 7 bases, the J end by 9 bases, with 16 bases between. The CDR3 runs 12 residues. CDR3 DNA: TGCAGCGCCCGTGAGCAGAGCGGTGAGCAGTTCTTC. Amino acid sequence: CSAREQSGEQFF.

There are many counts of this clonotype. The chain couples TRBV5-5 to TRBJ2-3, with D perhaps matching TRBD2 (6 bases). Trimming pared 2 bases from V and 1 base from J, leaving 14 bases between. The CDR3 sequence is 16 residues long. Germline V gene data show CDR1 as SGHKS and CDR2 as YYEKEE (reference sequence). The CDR3: CASSFWDSPGTDTQYF. Written as DNA, the CDR3 is TGTGCCAGCAGCTTCTGGGACTCCCCCGGCACAGATACGCAGTATTTT.

There are many counts of this clonotype. The chain joins TRBV27 to TRBJ2-2; D is possibly TRBD1 (5 bases). The CDR3 length is 16 residues. Germline loops: CDR1 MNHEY, CDR2 SMNVEV (reference sequence). Trimming cost V 4 bases and J 0 bases, with 12 bases left between them. CDR3 loop: CASSWTPIANTGELFF. The CDR3 DNA reads TGTGCCAGCAGTTGGACACCAATCGCGAACACCGGGGAGCTGTTTTTT.

This clonotype has at least ten counts. The V gene is TRBV4-3, the J gene TRBJ2-3, with D possibly TRBD2 on 7 matching bases. This CDR3 region has 16 residues. CDR1 is LGHNA and CDR2 is YSLEER in the germline V gene. V lost 0 bases and J 3 bases, leaving 13 bases between the germline ends. In nucleotides, the CDR3 is TGCGCCAGCAGCCAAGAAGGGGGGGGCCGGACAGATACGCAGTATTTT. It specifies CASSQEGGGRTDTQYF.

This clonotype appeared many times. The chain employs TRBV2 and TRBJ1-2, with 8 bases matching TRBD1. CDR1 is SNHLY, CDR2 FYNNEI, per germline. The CDR3 contains 17 residues. Unmatched junction bases numbered 18, after V lost 8 bases and J lost 4 bases. CDR3 loop: CASHGPGQAKDFYGYTF. The CDR3 nucleotides are TGTGCCAGCCATGGACCGGGACAGGCCAAAGACTTCTATGGCTACACCTTC.

This clonotype was observed a few times. V and J are TRBV12-3 or TRBV12-4 and TRBJ1-5; no definite D call. This CDR3 has 14 residues. Deletions cut 5 bases from V and 1 base from J, with 9 bases between. The CDR3: CASSVTTSNQPQHF. The DNA of the CDR3 is TGTGCCAGCAGTGTAACCACGAGCAATCAGCCCCAGCATTTT.

This chain uses TRBV7-2 with TRBJ1-4; 9 bases agree with TRBD1. Trimming removed 5 bases from V and 11 bases from J; junction bases left unmatched: 3. This CDR3 has 12 residues. The germline gives CDR1 SGHTA, CDR2 FQGNSA. CDR3 protein: CASSRTGEKLFF. As DNA, the CDR3 is TGTGCCAGCAGCCGGACAGGGGAGAAACTGTTTTTT.

This clonotype was seen many times. The chain combines TRBV7-9 with TRBJ2-1; D might be TRBD1 or TRBD2, each matching 7 bases. Germline assignment: CDR1 SEHNR and CDR2 FQNEAQ (reference sequence). The CDR3 covers 14 residues. V was shortened by 4 bases and J by 6 bases, with 13 bases between the two germline ends. The CDR3 loop is CASSSSGGANEQFF. The CDR3 DNA is TGTGCCAGCAGCTCCTCAGGGGGGGCCAATGAGCAGTTCTTC.

In its sample, this clonotype was seen many times. This rearrangement joins TRBV11-2 to TRBJ1-6, with a tentative D call TRBD1 (6 bases). The CDR3 runs 14 residues. Germline CDR1 is SGHAT and CDR2 is FQNNGV. Deletions cut 5 bases from V and 15 bases from J, with 20 bases between. CDR3 in DNA: TGTGCCAGCAGCCCGAACAGGGTCGGTTCCCTCCTCCACTTT. Its protein is CASSPNRVGSLLHF.

This clonotype was recorded at least ten times. The chain joins TRBV5-5 to TRBJ2-5, with 14 bases lining up with TRBD2. The CDR3 has 18 amino acids. Germline CDR1 is SGHKS and CDR2 is YYEKEE (reference sequence). V shed 4 bases and J 1 base; nucleotides not matched to a gene: 9. CDR3 nucleotides: TGTGCCAGCAGCCCCGGACTAGCGGGGGGCACGCTCCAAGAGACCCAGTACTTC. As protein: CASSPGLAGGTLQETQYF.

The genes are TRBV4-2 and TRBJ2-2; TRBD2 matches at 9 bases. The ends lost 8 bases at V and 8 bases at J; junction bases unmatched: 15. The CDR3 spans 16 residues. Germline V gene data show CDR1 as LGHNA and CDR2 as YNFKEQ. This CDR3 reads CASGPRDLAGIGELFF. CDR3 coding DNA: TGTGCCAGCGGCCCTAGAGACCTAGCGGGGATAGGGGAGCTGTTTTTT.

This clonotype has a count of ten or more. The CDR3 coding sequence is TGTGCCAGCAGCCGGAGGAGAGAACCCACAGATACGCAGTATTTT. Amino acids: CASSRRREPTDTQYF. The chain links TRBV14 to TRBJ2-3, with D perhaps matching TRBD2 (5 bases). CDR3 length: 15 residues. Trimming stripped 4 bases from V and 2 bases from J, with 13 bases between. Germline CDR1 and CDR2: SGHDN and FVKESK.

This clonotype was observed a few times. V gene TRBV24-1 combines with J gene TRBJ2-7, with D unclear. Germline V lookup: CDR1 KGHDR, CDR2 SFDVKD. Trimming left V 0 bases short and J 2 bases short, with 4 bases between. The CDR3 is made up of 13 amino acids. CDR3 sequence reads: CATSDLATYEQYF. The CDR3 nucleotides read TGTGCCACCAGTGATTTGGCGACCTACGAGCAGTACTTC.

This clonotype was observed at least ten times. This rearrangement joins TRBV2 to TRBJ1-2, with D hard to call. The length of the CDR3 is 13 residues. Germline CDR1 and CDR2: SNHLY and FYNNEI. Trimming took 3 bases from V and 5 from J, leaving 10 bases between them. In DNA form, the CDR3 reads TGTGCCAGCAGTGACTTACAGTCATATGGCTACACCTTC. Protein: CASSDLQSYGYTF.

The sample holds many counts of this clonotype. The chain uses TRBV12-3 or TRBV12-4 and TRBJ2-2; D is perhaps TRBD2 (7 bases). CDR3 size: 17 residues. The V gene lost 1 base and the J gene lost 6 bases, with 18 bases spanning the gap. CDR3 DNA sequence: TGTGCCAGCAGTTTAGGATTTGGGGGGGCAGCGGCCGGGGAGCTGTTTTTT. Protein sequence: CASSLGFGGAAAGELFF.

To note about this clonotype: With a much larger clone just one base away, this may be a read error. This chain connects TRBV7-9 to TRBJ2-7; TRBD2 is a possible D gene (5 bases). This CDR3 contains 15 residues. The germline V gene has CDR1 SEHNR and CDR2 FQNEAQ (reference sequence). Trimming cost V 4 bases and J 2 bases, with 15 bases left between them. The CDR3 nucleotides read TGTGCCAGCAGCTCAGGAGAGGGTAGACCCTACGAGCAGTACTTC. Translating gives CASSSGEGRPYEQYF.

At least ten counts were recorded for this clonotype. This chain links TRBV7-8 with TRBJ1-3; D is unresolved. The CDR3 has 17 residues. Trimming took 0 bases from V and 0 from J, leaving 12 bases between them. CDR1 and CDR2 from the germline V gene are SGHVS and FQNEAQ. CDR3 loop: CASSLARSQLSGNTIYF. Written as DNA, the CDR3 is TGTGCCAGCAGCTTAGCGAGGTCTCAACTCTCTGGAAACACCATATATTTT.